This T cell receptor beta chain was found in a study of blood T cell repertoires in COVID-19. Study context: Acute and convalescent COVID-19 specimens originated in the United States, Italy and Spain.

Sequencing used immunoSEQ multiplex PCR; TCRdb keeps in-frame clones, though not all of them. Of about 62,000 clones in the sample, over 60% were seen once. The CDR3 spans 14 residues. The V segment lost 0 bases and the J segment 4 bases; nucleotides outside the gene matches: 3. Germline lookup yields CDR1 SGHTA and CDR2 FQGNSA. Material: peripheral blood. The sequence was collected from a woman in her forties or fifties with active or convalescent COVID-19. This chain uses TRBV7-2 with TRBJ2-7; TRBD2 agrees at 7 bases. CDR3 loop: CASSLAGGRYEQYF. CDR3 DNA sequence: TGTGCCAGCAGCTTAGCGGGAGGGCGGTACGAGCAGTACTTC.